These 17 T cell receptor beta chains came from one sample sequenced in a study of glioma-infiltrating T cells. The iRepertoire nested amplicon-rescue multiplex PCR amplified TCR alpha and beta CDR3s from RNA. TCRdb called the multiplex PCR reads again in MiXCR, with one record for every CDR3 protein. The sample has around 90,000 distinct CDR3 sequences; roughly 40% are singletons. The sample consisted of glioma tissue, nonneoplastic brain tissue, or PBMCs (not recorded which). All receptors derive from a human donor with low-grade glioma or glioblastoma, undergoing nonglioma brain surgery, or in good health (not recorded which).

This clonotype was observed many times. This rearrangement joins TRBV12-3 or TRBV12-4 to TRBJ1-2; tentatively, D is TRBD1 (6 bases). Trimming pared 6 bases from V and 7 bases from J, leaving 12 bases between. The CDR3 is 12 residues long. DNA of the CDR3: TGTGCCAGCAGCCAGACAGGACTTGGCTACACCTTC. It is translated as CASSQTGLGYTF.

The gene calls are TRBV27 and TRBJ2-7; D unresolved. This CDR3 has 15 residues. CDR1 is MNHEY and CDR2 is SMNVEV in the germline V gene (reference sequence). V dropped 3 bases and J dropped 0 bases, with 12 bases sitting between them. CDR3 region: CASSFIQGPSYEQYF. The DNA for the CDR3 is TGTGCCAGCAGTTTCATCCAAGGTCCCTCCTACGAGCAGTACTTC.

The chain carries TRBV14 and TRBJ2-5; D remains ambiguous. V gave up 0 bases and J gave up 1 base, with 12 bases separating them. The CDR3 is made up of 16 amino acids. From germline, CDR1 is SGHDN and CDR2 FVKESK. The CDR3 spells CASSQDWSDIQETQYF. The CDR3 region has the DNA TGTGCCAGCAGCCAAGATTGGAGCGATATCCAAGAGACCCAGTACTTC.

V usage is TRBV5-6 and J usage is TRBJ1-1; D is undetermined. The CDR3 is made up of 13 amino acids. The V end lost 3 bases, the J end lost 5 bases, and 11 bases lay between the germline ends. CDR1 is SGHDT and CDR2 is YYEEEE in the germline V gene. The CDR3 here is CASSSTRETEAFF. The DNA for the CDR3 is TGTGCCAGCAGCTCAACACGGGAGACTGAAGCTTTCTTT.

Many counts were recorded for this clonotype. The V call is TRBV7-2, the J call TRBJ1-2; TRBD1 might be the D (6 bases). The V gene's germline CDR1 is SGHTA and CDR2 FQGNSA. V was shortened by 8 bases and J by 6 bases, with 19 bases between the two germline ends. CDR3 length equals 14 residues. The chain's CDR3 is CASRLTGIGDGYTF. The CDR3 region has the DNA TGTGCCAGCCGGTTAACAGGGATAGGGGATGGCTACACCTTC.

This clonotype showed up many times. The rearrangement uses TRBV15 and TRBJ1-3; tentative D call: TRBD1 (6 bases). Germline V gene lookup returns CDR1 LNHNV and CDR2 YYDKDF (reference sequence). The CDR3 has 16 residues. Trimming cost V 2 bases and J 2 bases, with 13 bases left between them. The CDR3 region is CATSRRPGTPGNTIYF. The DNA of the CDR3 is TGTGCCACCAGCAGACGTCCTGGGACACCTGGAAACACCATATATTTT.

Concerning this clonotype itself: A read error is possible here, since a much larger clone lies one base away. The chain uses TRBV5-1 and TRBJ2-7; either TRBD1 or TRBD2 may fit D (5 bases each). Germline assignment: CDR1 SGHRS and CDR2 YFSETQ. V was pared by 3 bases and J by 4 bases, with 14 bases between. The CDR3 spans 14 residues. The CDR3 protein is CASSSGLGNYEQYF. The CDR3 coding sequence is TGCGCCAGCAGCTCGGGGCTGGGGAATTACGAGCAGTACTTC.

On this clonotype itself: This may stem from a read error, because a much larger clone lies one nucleotide away. This sequence joins TRBV4-1 and TRBJ2-1; no clear D gene. The CDR3 has 15 amino acids. Germline CDR1 MGHRA, CDR2 YSYEKL. The CDR3 sequence is CASSTDQSSYNEQFF. Here the CDR3 DNA reads TGTGCCAGCTCCACGGACCAAAGCTCCTACAATGAGCAGTTCTTC.

The chain combines TRBV27 with TRBJ1-1; 7 bases are a match to TRBD1. CDR1 and CDR2 from the germline V gene are MNHEY and SMNVEV (reference sequence). The CDR3 loop spans 13 amino acids. J lost 4 bases, V lost 7 bases, and 6 bases had no gene match. The CDR3 DNA sequence: TGTGCCAGCATCTCACAGGGGACCACTGAAGCTTTCTTT. Its translation: CASISQGTTEAFF.

This clonotype came up many times. Sequence at one end of the junction differs from germline and may be a read error. The genes are TRBV12-3 or TRBV12-4 and TRBJ2-5; D is possibly TRBD1 or TRBD2 (5 bases each). CDR3 length: 13 residues. The CDR3 loop reads CASSLGVGETQYF. DNA of the CDR3: TGCGCCAGCAGCCTGGGGGTAGGGGAGACCCAGTACTTC.

With regard to this clonotype: The junction and the germline gene differ at one end; a read error may be behind it. The chain couples TRBV7-2 to TRBJ2-6, with a possible D match to TRBD2 (7 bases). The V gene's germline CDR1 is SGHTA and CDR2 FQGNSA. The CDR3 extends over 18 amino acids. The CDR3 DNA is TGTGCCCGCAGCTTAGGGGGGGGGGCGAGGTCTGGGGCCAACGTCCTGACTTTC. Its translation: CARSLGGGARSGANVLTF.

Concerning this clonotype: Its ends do not fully match the called genes, so a read error is possible. The V call is TRBV3-1, the J call TRBJ2-7; D unresolved. Germline V gene lookup returns CDR1 LGHDT and CDR2 YNNKEL (reference sequence). The CDR3 has 11 amino acids. The CDR3 nucleotides are TGTGCCAGCGGCCAAATTTACGAGCAGTGCTTC. It specifies CASGQIYEQCF.

In its sample, this clonotype was seen many times. This chain uses TRBV29-1 with TRBJ2-3, with 8 positions matching TRBD1. CDR3 size: 14 residues. CDR1 is SQVTM and CDR2 is ANQGSEA in the germline V gene. V lost 7 bases and J lost 5; bases outside the gene matches: 11. CDR3 region: CSGVFRDRGDTQYF. In nucleotides, the CDR3 is TGCAGCGGAGTATTTCGAGACAGGGGAGATACGCAGTATTTT.

The chain employs TRBV4-1 and TRBJ1-5, with D possibly matching TRBD1 (6 bases). V lost 3 bases and J 7 bases, leaving 16 bases between the germline ends. Germline loops: CDR1 MGHRA, CDR2 YSYEKL. The CDR3 has 15 amino acids. The CDR3 nucleotides are TGCGCCAGCAGCCACGGTCCCGGGACAATCCAGCCCCAGCATTTT. Translating gives CASSHGPGTIQPQHF.

Only a few counts were recorded for this clonotype. A much larger clone lies a single base off, so this may be a read error. This rearrangement joins TRBV12-3 or TRBV12-4 to TRBJ2-7, with a tentative D call TRBD1 (5 bases). Between the trimmed V and J ends, which lost 5 bases and 4 bases, there was a span of 15 bases. This CDR3 has 14 amino acids. CDR3 in DNA: TGTGCCAGCAGTCTTGGACAAGATTATTACGAGCAGTACTTC. This encodes CASSLGQDYYEQYF.

This clonotype was detected ten times or more. J is TRBJ2-7 and V is TRBV7-9; maybe TRBD1 (5 bases). The V end was cut by 5 bases, the J end by 0 bases, with 11 bases between. Per germline, CDR1 SEHNR and CDR2 FQNEAQ (reference sequence). The CDR3 has 14 amino acids. The CDR3 protein is CASSPIQGSYEQYF. As DNA, the CDR3 is TGTGCCAGCAGCCCCATCCAGGGCTCCTACGAGCAGTACTTC.

The sample holds many counts of this clonotype. The chain is built from TRBV3-1 and TRBJ2-7; D unclear. V lost 0 bases, J lost 0 bases, and 6 bases lay in between. The CDR3 loop spans 14 amino acids. CDR1 LGHDT and CDR2 YNNKEL come from the germline V gene (reference sequence). The CDR3: CASSQERVSYEQYF. The CDR3 region has the DNA TGTGCCAGCAGCCAAGAAAGGGTCTCCTACGAGCAGTACTTC.